The entry that follows covers one T cell receptor beta chain sequence. Antigen specificity is unknown. These data come from a study of shared clonotypes between healthy human individuals. Looked up from germline, CDR1 is MDHEN and CDR2 is SYDVKM. V lost 8 bases and J 1 base, leaving 12 bases between the germline ends. The CDR3 is 14 residues long. Study-level findings and limits: The study found roughly 5% of naive CD4 clonotypes shared across a few donors.

Method: immunoSEQ multiplex PCR; TCRdb's copy keeps in-frame clones and lacks some. The profile shows 2 million or so clones, 90% to 95% of them singletons. The source is a man between 18 and 35 years old in good health. Sequenced: naive CD4+ T cells sorted from blood. Noted subset: CD45RA+ positively selected. This chain joins TRBV28 and TRBJ1-5; unclear D gene. This CDR3 reads CASREGTSNQPQHF. The CDR3 coding sequence is TGTGCCAGCCGGGAGGGAACCAGCAATCAGCCCCAGCATTTT. Full variable domain (remainder filled in from reference TRBV28 and TRBJ1-5): DVKVTQSSRYLVKRTGEKVFLECVQDMDHENMFWYRQDPGLGLRLIYFSYDVKMKEKGDIPEGYSVSREKKERFSLILESASTNQTSMYLCASREGTSNQPQHFGDGTRLSIL.